These 6 T cell receptor beta chains originate from one sample sequenced in a study of cytomegalovirus exposure and HLA in healthy donors. The primer mix had 60 Vbeta and 13 Jbeta primers. Method: immunoSEQ multiplex PCR; TCRdb's copy keeps in-frame clones and lacks some. Here the sample table reports approximately 45,000 clones. Input material: PBMCs. The receptors originated from a woman in her forties in good health and CMV-seronegative.

The chain has TRBV6-5 and TRBJ2-3; 7 bases agree with TRBD2. Per germline, CDR1 MNHEY and CDR2 SVGAGI. The ends lost 7 bases at V and 0 bases at J; junction bases unmatched: 7. This CDR3 contains 15 residues. The CDR3 DNA is TGTGCCAGCACCCCTTCTAGCGGTAGCACAGATACGCAGTATTTT. Translated, it gives CASTPSSGSTDTQYF.

The chain carries TRBV7-9 and TRBJ2-7; 7 bases fit TRBD1. V shed 3 bases and J 0 bases; nucleotides not matched to a gene: 2. This CDR3 is built from 14 residues. CDR1 and CDR2 (germline): SEHNR, FQNEAQ (reference sequence). As DNA, the CDR3 is TGTGCCAGCAGCTTGGACAGGAGCTCCTACGAGCAGTACTTC. This gives the protein CASSLDRSSYEQYF.

The CDR3 is CASSFGGTYNEQFF. The CDR3 DNA is TGTGCCAGCAGCTTCGGGGGGACCTACAATGAGCAGTTCTTC. V gene TRBV7-9 combines with J gene TRBJ2-1; 7 nucleotides match TRBD2. Germline assignment: CDR1 SEHNR and CDR2 FQNEAQ (reference sequence). With V trimmed by 3 bases and J by 2 bases, 1 base remained unmatched. The CDR3 length is 14 residues.

This chain links TRBV5-4 with TRBJ2-7, with TRBD1 identical over 8 bases. Germline-derived CDR1 and CDR2 are SGHNT and YYREEE (reference sequence). The CDR3 contains 15 residues. J was trimmed by 5 bases and V by 3 bases; bases with no gene match: 10. The DNA of the CDR3 is TGTGCCAGCAGCTCCACCCAGGGGGCAGGGGACGAGCAGTACTTC. Translating gives CASSSTQGAGDEQYF.

The rearrangement links TRBV10-1 to TRBJ1-1; weak D call: TRBD1 (5 bases). The germline V gene encodes CDR1 WNHNN and CDR2 SYGVQD (reference sequence). The germline V and J ends were trimmed by 4 bases and 5 bases, with 14 bases remaining between them. The CDR3 runs 14 residues. The CDR3 sequence: CASSVPGWATEAFF. Here the CDR3 DNA reads TGCGCCAGCAGTGTTCCAGGGTGGGCTACTGAAGCTTTCTTT.

CDR3 in amino acids: CASSRRRGGEYNEQFF. The CDR3 coding sequence is TGTGCCAGCAGTAGGAGGCGGGGGGGGGAGTACAATGAGCAGTTCTTC. This chain uses TRBV2 with TRBJ2-1; 9 bases match TRBD2. The CDR3 is made up of 16 amino acids. Germline CDR1 reads SNHLY; CDR2 reads FYNNEI. Germline trimming cut 5 bases from V and 4 bases from J; bases unmatched to any gene: 9.